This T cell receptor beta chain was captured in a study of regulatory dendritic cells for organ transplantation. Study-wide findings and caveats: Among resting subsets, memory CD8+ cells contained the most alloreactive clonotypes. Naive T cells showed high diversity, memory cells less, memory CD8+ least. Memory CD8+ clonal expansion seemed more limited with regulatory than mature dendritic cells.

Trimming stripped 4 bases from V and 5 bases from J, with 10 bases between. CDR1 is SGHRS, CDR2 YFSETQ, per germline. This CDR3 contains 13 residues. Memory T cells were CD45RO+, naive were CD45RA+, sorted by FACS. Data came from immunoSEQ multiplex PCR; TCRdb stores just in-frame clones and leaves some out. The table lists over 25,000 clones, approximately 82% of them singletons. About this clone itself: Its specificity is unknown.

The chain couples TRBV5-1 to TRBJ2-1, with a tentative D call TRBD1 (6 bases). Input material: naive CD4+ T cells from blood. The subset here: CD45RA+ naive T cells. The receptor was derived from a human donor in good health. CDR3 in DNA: TGCGCCAGCAGCATAACAGGGAACAATGAGCAGTTCTTC. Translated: CASSITGNNEQFF.